One and the same sample provided the 8 T cell receptor beta chains below, sequenced in a study of vaccination effects on CD4 cells after COVID-19. For these receptors, no antigen is known. Generated by immunoSEQ multiplex PCR, the TCRdb table keeps only in-frame clones and is missing some. The profile shows about 69,000 clones, about 74% of them singletons. With the ViraFEST assay, the study expanded antigen-specific CD4+ T cells using viral peptide pools, then sequenced them. It was after approximately 11 days of culture that CD4+ T cells were isolated. The participants, recipients of two vaccine doses, got either BNT162b2 or mRNA-1273. The material was CD4+ T cells from PBMCs cultured with HCoV-229E spike peptides, obtained after COVID-19 vaccination. The receptors derive from a human donor who received a COVID-19 vaccine.

V is TRBV5-8 and J is TRBJ2-3; D perhaps matches TRBD2 (6 bases). The germline CDR1 and CDR2 sequences are SGHTS and YDEGEE. Trimming took off 0 bases at V and 0 bases at J, with 17 bases between the two ends. CDR3 length: 18 amino acids. The CDR3: CASSLGLVLTPSTDTQYF. The CDR3 DNA follows: TGTGCCAGCAGCTTGGGACTAGTTCTTACGCCTAGCACAGATACGCAGTATTTT.

This clone was recorded a few times. The rearrangement uses TRBV3-1 (or the pseudogene TRBV3-2) and TRBJ1-2; TRBD1 agrees at 9 bases. The CDR3 consists of 18 residues. The V segment lost 2 bases and the J segment 5 bases; nucleotides outside the gene matches: 15. Germline V gene data show CDR1 as LGHDT and CDR2 as YNNKEL (reference sequence). The DNA for the CDR3 is TGTGCCAGCAGCCAACCCGGTGGGGCTGACAGGGGGTTATATGGCTACACCTTC. Translation: CASSQPGGADRGLYGYTF.

As DNA, the CDR3 is TGTGCCAGCAGTGAAACACACTACGAGCAGTACGTC. Protein: CASSETHYEQYV. The rearrangement links TRBV6-1 to TRBJ2-7, with D hard to call. The CDR3 totals 12 residues. Germline V gene sequence: CDR1 MNHNS, CDR2 SASEGT. The ends were cut back, 2 bases at V and 3 bases at J, with 5 bases in the middle.

The chain has TRBV10-1 and TRBJ2-1; 8 bases fit TRBD1. The CDR3 spans 15 residues. Germline V CDR1 and CDR2: WNHNN, SYGVQD (reference sequence). After removal of 2 bases from V and 6 bases from J, the junction contained 6 bases not matched to a gene. CDR3 nucleotides: TGCGCCAGCAGTGAGGTCGCAGGGGGCCCCAATGAGCAGTTCTTC. Its protein product is CASSEVAGGPNEQFF.

The V and J genes are TRBV2 and TRBJ1-5; D remains ambiguous. The CDR3 extends over 15 amino acids. V gave up 1 base and J gave up 3 bases, with 10 bases separating them. Germline V gene sequence: CDR1 SNHLY, CDR2 FYNNEI. CDR3 amino acids: CASSEVRTNNQPQHF. In nucleotides, the CDR3 is TGTGCCAGCAGTGAAGTTCGGACGAACAATCAGCCCCAGCATTTT. Filled out from reference TRBV2 and TRBJ1-5, the complete variable domain reads EPEVTQTPSHQVTQMGQEVILRCVPISNHLYFYWYRQILGQKVEFLVSFYNNEISEKSEIFDDQFSVERPDGSNFTLKIRSTKLEDSAMYFCASSEVRTNNQPQHFGDGTRLSIL.

This clone appeared a single time. The genes are TRBV6-1 and TRBJ1-3, with a weak D call TRBD1 (6 bases). The germline V and J ends were trimmed by 2 bases and 4 bases, with 12 bases remaining between them. The CDR3 covers 15 residues. CDR1 MNHNS and CDR2 SASEGT come from the germline V gene. The CDR3 protein is CASSERGLIGNTIYF. CDR3 sequence (DNA): TGTGCCAGCAGTGAAAGGGGGTTAATCGGAAACACCATATATTTT.

This chain uses TRBV15 with TRBJ1-4; D call uncertain. The CDR3 is made up of 11 amino acids. Germline V gene lookup returns CDR1 LNHNV and CDR2 YYDKDF (reference sequence). The ends were cut back, 7 bases at V and 5 bases at J, with 5 bases in the middle. Written as DNA, the CDR3 is TGTGCCACCAACAACAATGAAAAACTGTTTTTT. It specifies CATNNNEKLFF.

The DNA of the CDR3 is TGTGCCAGCAGCCCCAATTGGGAGAGGGGAGGACAGCCCCAGCATTTT. Translated: CASSPNWERGGQPQHF. This rearrangement joins TRBV7-3 to TRBJ1-5, with TRBD1 as a possible D gene (5 bases). The CDR3 totals 16 residues. Per the germline V gene, CDR1 is SGHTA and CDR2 is FQGTGA. Trimming stripped 5 bases from V and 7 bases from J, with 21 bases between.